This TCR beta chain was observed in a study of Tregs in tolerant kidney transplant recipients. General study findings and limits: No direct test of biological reproducibility was done here. Few patients were studied, so findings need validation in larger groups. Activated donor B cell expansion appeared to reveal the most relevant donor-specific TCRbeta repertoire.

Thawed PBMCs were FACS-sorted into unstimulated CD4+CD25+CD127- regulatory T cells, CD4+CD25- non-regulatory cells, CD4 and CD8 cells. Sequenced by immunoSEQ multiplex PCR; TCRdb stores in-frame clones only, minus some. The sample holds about 240,000 clones, around 82% seen once. As to this clone: The antigen remains undetermined.

CDR3 length: 18 amino acids. J gave up 7 bases and V 0 bases, and 12 bases lay outside the gene matches. Germline CDR1 is MNHNS and CDR2 is SASEGT. The receptor was isolated from a human donor in good health. What was sequenced was CD4+ T cells from blood. The chain uses TRBV6-1 and TRBJ2-1; 10 bases align to TRBD2. The CDR3 nucleotides are TGTGCCAGCAGTGAAGCTTTCCTCGGGACTAGCGTCATGAATGAGCAGTTCTTC. Translated: CASSEAFLGTSVMNEQFF.